One and the same sample provided the 28 T cell receptor beta chains below, sequenced in a study of blood T cell repertoires in COVID-19 (dated by TCRdb to 2018 to 2021). Library prep was done by the immunoSEQ multiplex PCR assay. TCRdb took this table from immuneACCESS and kept in-frame rearrangements with V and J called. Such tables lack part of the clones; where checked against another copy, unresolved V genes explain under half of the gap, and the rest is unexplained. The sample table holds about 180,000 clones, of which about 82% were seen once. The top ten hold about 8.6% of the sample. The specimen was PBMCs or T cells enriched from blood (not recorded which). All receptors come from a woman in her 30s who had recovered from COVID-19.

The V and J genes are TRBV11-2 and TRBJ2-3; TRBD2 agrees at 8 bases. The CDR3 loop spans 16 amino acids. Looked up from germline, CDR1 is SGHAT and CDR2 is FQNNGV. With 5 bases clipped from V and 5 bases from J, the junction kept 12 bases outside the gene matches. The CDR3 spells CASSPVGAGAIDTQYF. The CDR3 DNA reads as TGTGCCAGCAGCCCTGTGGGAGCGGGAGCGATAGATACGCAGTATTTT.

This clone has just a few counts. V usage is TRBV2 and J usage is TRBJ2-2, with D perhaps matching TRBD1 (5 bases). The CDR3 is 14 residues long. The germline gives CDR1 SNHLY, CDR2 FYNNEI. Trimming took 6 bases from V and 3 from J, leaving 11 bases between them. CDR3 sequence (DNA): TGTGCCAGCAGGCAGGGTACCTACACCGGGGAGCTGTTTTTT. It encodes CASRQGTYTGELFF.

The chain carries TRBV21-1 and TRBJ1-2; the table's D call TRBD1 went unverified against the DNA. TRBV21-1 is a listed pseudogene. The CDR3 consists of 17 residues. This CDR3 reads CASSKALSGGKGYGYTF. CDR3 nucleotides: TGTGCCAGCAGCAAAGCGCTTTCAGGGGGCAAGGGCTATGGCTACACCTTC.

This chain links TRBV5-6 with TRBJ1-2, with 8 bases aligning to TRBD1. Trimming removed 0 bases from V and 8 bases from J; junction bases left unmatched: 6. Per the germline V gene, CDR1 is SGHDT and CDR2 is YYEEEE. The CDR3 is made up of 14 amino acids. In DNA form, the CDR3 reads TGTGCCAGCAGCTTGGACGGACAGGGTTGGGGCTACACCTTC. This translates into CASSLDGQGWGYTF.

This clone was seen just once. The chain recombines TRBV7-9 with TRBJ2-3; 10 bases map to TRBD2. CDR3 length: 14 amino acids. The V segment lost 3 bases and the J segment 8 bases; nucleotides outside the gene matches: 5. CDR1 is SEHNR, CDR2 FQNEAQ, per germline (reference sequence). CDR3 region: CASSFGLAESTQYF. The CDR3 DNA is TGTGCCAGCAGCTTCGGACTAGCGGAATCTACGCAGTATTTT.

The J gene is TRBJ1-1, the V gene TRBV30; possible D gene TRBD1, 6 bases. The CDR3 is made up of 20 amino acids. The V gene's germline CDR1 is GTSNPN and CDR2 SVGIG (reference sequence). V was shortened by 4 bases and J by 0 bases, with 30 bases between the two germline ends. The DNA of the CDR3 is TGTGCCTGGACCAGTACGGTGTCAGGGGCCCTCTTTGGGATGAACACTGAAGCTTTCTTT. Translating it yields CAWTSTVSGALFGMNTEAFF.

V gene TRBV25-1 combines with J gene TRBJ2-2; the match to TRBD1 covers 9 bases. The trim removed 5 bases at V and 4 bases at J, leaving 5 bases unmatched. The length of the CDR3 is 15 residues. CDR1 is MGHDK and CDR2 is SYGVNS in the germline V gene. CDR3 coding DNA: TGTGCCAGCAGTTCACAGGGGGCGATCACCGGGGAGCTGTTTTTT. This gives the protein CASSSQGAITGELFF.

V usage is TRBV6-2 or TRBV6-3 and J usage is TRBJ2-1; D gene ambiguous. The length of the CDR3 is 15 residues. V was cut by 7 bases and J by 4 bases, with 17 bases left in between. CDR1 is MNHEY and CDR2 is SVGEGT in the germline V gene. The CDR3 loop is CASTPQSPGYNEQFF. The CDR3 nucleotides read TGTGCCAGCACCCCACAGAGCCCAGGATACAATGAGCAGTTCTTC.

This clone was picked up a small number of times. The V call is TRBV6-2 or TRBV6-3, the J call TRBJ2-2; D is uncertain. The V gene lost 0 bases and the J gene lost 8 bases, with 7 bases spanning the gap. Germline-derived CDR1 and CDR2 are MNHEY and SVGEGT. The CDR3 is 13 residues long. The CDR3 loop is CASSYSPEGELFF. CDR3 DNA sequence: TGTGCCAGCAGTTACTCCCCAGAAGGGGAGCTGTTTTTT.

This clone showed up just a few times. V usage is TRBV27 and J usage is TRBJ2-2; 7 bases are a match to TRBD2. V gave up 5 bases and J gave up 1 base; unmatched junction bases: 7. The CDR3 is 16 amino acids. Germline assignment: CDR1 MNHEY and CDR2 SMNVEV (reference sequence). The CDR3 sequence is CASSGGGRENTGELFF. The CDR3 bases are TGTGCCAGCAGTGGGGGGGGACGGGAGAACACCGGGGAGCTGTTTTTT.

V usage is TRBV11-3 and J usage is TRBJ2-1; 7 nucleotides align to TRBD2. The length of the CDR3 is 13 residues. Per germline, CDR1 SGHNT and CDR2 YENEEA. Losses at the gene ends were 2 bases for V and 12 bases for J; bases not matched to a gene: 7. CDR3 protein: CASSLWDYQPQFF. CDR3 nucleotide sequence: TGTGCCAGCAGCTTATGGGACTATCAGCCGCAGTTCTTC.

The rearrangement joins TRBV7-9 to TRBJ2-7; no firm D call. The CDR3 runs to 14 residues. CDR1 and CDR2 from the germline V gene are SEHNR and FQNEAQ (reference sequence). The V and J ends lost 5 bases and 1 base respectively, with 12 bases between them. The CDR3 sequence: CASSQEMVSYEQYF. The CDR3 coding sequence is TGTGCCAGCAGCCAAGAGATGGTATCCTACGAGCAGTACTTC.

This clone was found once. The chain joins TRBV4-1 to TRBJ1-5, with TRBD1 identical over 7 bases. In germline, CDR1 is MGHRA, CDR2 YSYEKL. The CDR3 sequence is 15 residues long. Germline trimming cut 3 bases from V and 4 bases from J; bases unmatched to any gene: 6. For the CDR3, the DNA is TGCGCCAGCAGCCAGACCTTACAGGGGAATCAGCCCCAGCATTTT. Protein product: CASSQTLQGNQPQHF.

The rearrangement links TRBV5-1 to TRBJ2-5, with 11 bases identical to TRBD2. The CDR3 runs 17 residues. CDR1 is SGHRS and CDR2 is YFSETQ in the germline V gene. Trimming cost V 2 bases and J 5 bases; bases outside gene matches: 11. The CDR3 region has the DNA TGCGCCAGCAGCTTATCATTAGCGGGAGGGCCGCGGGAGACCCAGTACTTC. Translating gives CASSLSLAGGPRETQYF.

This clone has only a few counts. The chain couples TRBV27 to TRBJ2-6, with 8 bases that match TRBD1. This CDR3 has 16 residues. Germline V CDR1 and CDR2: MNHEY, SMNVEV (reference sequence). With 3 bases clipped from V and 13 bases from J, the junction kept 14 bases outside the gene matches. The CDR3 coding sequence is TGTGCCAGCAGTTTCTACCAGGACAGGGCCCACCCAGTCCTGACTTTC. Translating it yields CASSFYQDRAHPVLTF. The full variable domain, with the rest looked up from reference TRBV27 and TRBJ2-6, is EAQVTQNPRYLITVTGKKLTVTCSQNMNHEYMSWYRQDPGLGLRQIYYSMNVEVTDKGDVPEGYKVSRKEKRNFPLILESPSPNQTSLYFCASSFYQDRAHPVLTFGAGSRLTVL.

This clone was detected only once. This chain links TRBV7-7 with TRBJ2-1; 8 bases line up with TRBD2. The CDR3 is 13 amino acids. Looked up from germline, CDR1 is SSHAT and CDR2 is FNYEAQ (reference sequence). V was pared by 4 bases and J by 7 bases, with 3 bases of the junction left unmatched. CDR3 DNA sequence: TGTGCCAGCAGCTGGTCGGGGGGGAATGAGCAGTTCTTC. Its protein is CASSWSGGNEQFF.

V and J are TRBV25-1 and TRBJ2-3; a possible D gene is TRBD2 (5 bases). Germline V lookup: CDR1 MGHDK, CDR2 SYGVNS. The V end lost 1 base, the J end lost 3 bases, and 14 bases lay between the germline ends. CDR3 length: 16 residues. CDR3 sequence reads: CASSEWTEASTDTQYF. DNA of the CDR3: TGTGCCAGCAGTGAATGGACTGAAGCGAGTACAGATACGCAGTATTTT.

The chain carries TRBV19 and TRBJ2-4; maybe TRBD2 (6 bases). Germline lookup yields CDR1 LNHDA and CDR2 SQIVND (reference sequence). CDR3 length equals 13 residues. The V end was cut by 8 bases, the J end by 8 bases, with 16 bases between. The CDR3 protein is CASGGKKGDIQYF. As DNA, the CDR3 is TGTGCCAGTGGGGGGAAGAAAGGTGACATTCAGTACTTC. The whole variable domain, filled in from reference TRBV19 and TRBJ2-4, reads DGGITQSPKYLFRKEGQNVTLSCEQNLNHDAMYWYRQDPGQGLRLIYYSQIVNDFQKGDIAEGYSVSREKKESFPLTVTSAQKNPTAFYLCASGGKKGDIQYFGAGTRLSVL.

This clone was detected once. The gene calls are TRBV18 and TRBJ1-1; weak D call: TRBD1 (5 bases). Deletions cut 3 bases from V and 4 bases from J, with 12 bases between. The CDR3 sequence is 14 residues long. Germline assignment: CDR1 KGHSH and CDR2 LQKENI. CDR3: CASSPGRGGTEAFF. The CDR3 bases are TGTGCCAGCTCACCGGGGCGGGGGGGCACTGAAGCTTTCTTT.

The chain couples TRBV5-6 to TRBJ2-5, with TRBD2 matching over 10 bases. The V segment lost 0 bases and the J segment 2 bases; nucleotides outside the gene matches: 7. There are 17 residues in the CDR3. Germline lookup yields CDR1 SGHDT and CDR2 YYEEEE. This chain's CDR3 is CASSLDFSGRRQETQYF. The CDR3 DNA reads TGTGCCAGCAGCTTGGACTTTAGCGGGAGGAGACAAGAGACCCAGTACTTC.

This clone is a singleton in its sample. The rearrangement joins TRBV19 to TRBJ1-5; 9 bases map to TRBD1. The CDR3 runs to 18 residues. The ends lost 6 bases at V and 7 bases at J; junction bases unmatched: 19. CDR1 and CDR2 from the germline V gene are LNHDA and SQIVND (reference sequence). CDR3 in amino acids: CASSPYLTGQGYAQPQHF. In nucleotides, the CDR3 is TGTGCCAGTAGCCCCTATCTTACAGGACAGGGGTATGCACAGCCCCAGCATTTT.

The chain recombines TRBV2 with TRBJ2-2, with TRBD2 as a possible D gene (7 bases). The germline CDR1 and CDR2 sequences are SNHLY and FYNNEI. Trimming shortened V by 2 bases and J by 5 bases, and 12 bases separated the two germline ends. The CDR3 is 15 residues long. As DNA, the CDR3 is TGTGCCAGCAGTGAACAGGGGCGGGGGACCGGGGAGCTGTTTTTT. Protein product: CASSEQGRGTGELFF.

CDR3 loop: CASARQGDTQYF. In DNA form, the CDR3 reads TGTGCCAGCGCGCGGCAGGGGGATACGCAGTATTTT. This chain uses TRBV6-5 with TRBJ2-3; perhaps TRBD1 as D (6 bases). Germline CDR1 and CDR2: MNHEY and SVGAGI. The CDR3 loop spans 12 amino acids. Trimming pared 8 bases from V and 6 bases from J, leaving 12 bases between.

V usage is TRBV9 and J usage is TRBJ2-2; the match to TRBD2 covers 10 bases. This CDR3 is 17 amino acids long. In germline, CDR1 is SGDLS, CDR2 YYNGEE. The J segment lost 13 bases and the V segment lost 0 bases, leaving 15 bases of the junction unmatched. CDR3 sequence: CASSVDGSSGRLNRLFF. DNA for the CDR3: TGTGCCAGCAGCGTAGATGGGTCTAGCGGGAGATTAAATAGGCTGTTTTTT.

This sequence joins TRBV6-5 and TRBJ1-1, with D possibly TRBD1 on 5 matching bases. The V and J ends lost 1 base and 7 bases respectively, with 13 bases between them. This CDR3 spans 14 amino acids. CDR1 and CDR2 from the germline V gene are MNHEY and SVGAGI. For the CDR3, the DNA is TGTGCCAGCAGTTACTTAGGGAGGGGAAGTGAAGCTTTCTTT. Protein product: CASSYLGRGSEAFF.

The V and J genes are TRBV6-5 and TRBJ2-7; TRBD2 matches 9 bases. Losses at the gene ends were 8 bases for V and 0 bases for J; bases not matched to a gene: 5. CDR1 is MNHEY, CDR2 SVGAGI, per germline. The CDR3 extends over 14 amino acids. DNA of the CDR3: TGTGCCAGCTGTAGACTAGCGGACTCCTACGAGCAGTACTTC. As protein: CASCRLADSYEQYF.

This chain joins TRBV5-1 and TRBJ2-3; 8 nucleotides align to TRBD1. Germline values: CDR1 SGHRS, CDR2 YFSETQ. V lost 4 bases to trimming and J lost 6 bases; unmatched junction nucleotides: 13. There are 16 residues in the CDR3. CDR3 in amino acids: CASSAGQGSFGDTQYF. CDR3 in DNA: TGCGCCAGCAGCGCAGGACAGGGATCTTTCGGCGATACGCAGTATTTT. The full variable domain, completed using reference TRBV5-1 and TRBJ2-3, is KAGVTQTPRYLIKTRGQQVTLSCSPISGHRSVSWYQQTPGQGLQFLFEYFSETQRNKGNFPGRFSGRQFSNSRSEMNVSTLELGDSALYLCASSAGQGSFGDTQYFGPGTRLTVL.

The V and J genes are TRBV4-1 and TRBJ2-3; tentative D call: TRBD2 (5 bases). The CDR3 sequence is 13 residues long. Germline-derived CDR1 and CDR2 are MGHRA and YSYEKL. V was pared by 6 bases and J by 2 bases, with 9 bases between. Here the CDR3 DNA reads TGCGCCAGCAGTCCGGGGTCCACAGATACGCAGTATTTT. Protein: CASSPGSTDTQYF.